What follows are 5 T cell receptor beta chains derived from one specimen sequenced in a study of vaccination and CD4 T cells after COVID-19. The Oncomine TCR Beta short-read assay sequenced DNA from cultured CD4+ T cells. MiXCR, run by TCRdb on the PCR reads, gives a single entry per CDR3 protein. This repertoire shows about 20,000 distinct CDR3 sequences, less than 70% found once; its top ten account for about 13%. No antigen is known for these receptors. The treatment denotes: roughly 11-day PBMC culture with coronavirus spike peptide pools or control peptides (ViraFEST assay). The source material was CD4+ T cells from blood, cultured in vitro. These receptors originate from a human donor who had recovered from COVID-19.

This clonotype was seen just once. V usage is TRBV11-2 and J usage is TRBJ1-5; D is unclear. Germline-derived CDR1 and CDR2 are SGHAT and FQNNGV. The V and J ends lost 1 base and 6 bases respectively, with 7 bases between them. The CDR3 covers 13 residues. The CDR3 DNA reads as TGTGCCAGCAGCTTAGTATCCGGTCAGCCCCAGCATTTT. This encodes CASSLVSGQPQHF.

There are a few counts of this clonotype. The chain carries TRBV20-1 and TRBJ2-4, with D possibly TRBD2 on 6 matching bases. The V end was cut by 5 bases, the J end by 6 bases, with 14 bases between. The CDR3 is 13 amino acids. CDR1 is DFQATT and CDR2 is SNEGSKA in the germline V gene (reference sequence). The CDR3 DNA reads as TGCAGTGCTGAGGCGGGACCGCTAAACATTCAGTACTTC. This encodes CSAEAGPLNIQYF.

This chain joins TRBV28 and TRBJ2-3; D call uncertain. This CDR3 contains 12 residues. Germline CDR1 is MDHEN and CDR2 is SYDVKM. Trimming pared 6 bases from V and 8 bases from J, leaving 12 bases between. The CDR3 region has the DNA TGTGCCAGCAGCCTCTTAGTGGGTACGCAGTATTTT. Translated, it gives CASSLLVGTQYF.

This chain connects TRBV7-9 to TRBJ1-2; 8 nucleotides match TRBD1. CDR1 and CDR2 (germline): SEHNR, FQNEAQ (reference sequence). The CDR3 loop spans 14 amino acids. V shed 5 bases, J shed 7 bases, and the junction held 9 bases outside the gene matches. The CDR3 region has the DNA TGTGCCAGCAGCCCCGGACAGGGCGAAGGTGGCTACACCTTC. Encoded protein: CASSPGQGEGGYTF.

V gene TRBV20-1 combines with J gene TRBJ1-1, with D perhaps matching TRBD1 (5 bases). The V gene's germline CDR1 is DFQATT and CDR2 SNEGSKA (reference sequence). V dropped 0 bases and J dropped 0 bases, with 14 bases sitting between them. The length of the CDR3 is 16 residues. The CDR3 sequence: CSARDPRGSMNTEAFF. The CDR3 nucleotides read TGCAGTGCTAGAGATCCGCGGGGCTCGATGAACACTGAAGCTTTCTTT.